This T cell receptor beta chain was identified in a study of glioma-infiltrating T cells. This clonotype was detected ten times or more. The antigen remains unidentified. General study points: CDR3 overlap between tissue and blood was very small.

TCR alpha and beta CDR3 regions were amplified from RNA using iRepertoire nested multiplex PCR. TCRdb recomputed calls from the multiplex PCR reads with MiXCR, one row per CDR3 protein. The table shows about 99,000 distinct CDR3 sequences, with around 28% occurring only once. CDR3 length: 12 residues. The V end lost 8 bases, the J end lost 8 bases, and 17 bases lay between the germline ends. Germline lookup yields CDR1 DFQATT and CDR2 SNEGSKA (reference sequence). This chain connects TRBV20-1 to TRBJ2-3; no clear D gene. The sequence was obtained from a human donor with low-grade glioma or glioblastoma, undergoing nonglioma brain surgery, or in good health (not recorded which). The specimen sequenced was glioma tissue, nonneoplastic brain tissue, or PBMCs (not recorded which). The CDR3 DNA reads as TGCAGTATTCCGAACCGCGCCCTTACGCAGTATTTT. Protein sequence: CSIPNRALTQYF.